The 8 T cell receptor beta chains listed next were all sequenced from one sample in a study of blood T cells in healthy people across ages. Alongside a J-beta primer mix, a sample-barcoded 5' primer served in a second PCR lasting about 6 to 12 cycles. TCRdb analysed the 5' RACE reads with MiXCR anew, one entry per CDR3 protein. This sample yields hundreds of thousands of distinct CDR3 sequences, of which 20% to 25% are seen a single time; roughly 3.4% belongs to the top ten. Sequenced input: blood. Receptors originate from a man between 65 and 85 years old in good health.

This clonotype has ten or more counts. This chain connects TRBV29-1 to TRBJ2-7, with D perhaps TRBD1 or TRBD2 (5 bases each). The germline V gene has CDR1 SQVTM and CDR2 ANQGSEA. There are 12 residues in the CDR3. The V and J ends lost 8 bases and 1 base respectively, with 12 bases between them. The CDR3 loop is CSIRDPSYEQYF. CDR3 bases: TGCAGCATCCGGGACCCGTCCTACGAGCAGTACTTC.

This clonotype was seen more than once but under ten times. The J gene is TRBJ1-4, the V gene TRBV6-5; D unresolved. Deletions cut 7 bases from V and 5 bases from J, with 14 bases between. Germline V lookup: CDR1 MNHEY, CDR2 SVGAGI. CDR3 size: 14 residues. The CDR3 is CASTSRGTNEKLFF. The CDR3 bases are TGTGCCAGCACCTCACGGGGTACGAATGAAAAACTGTTTTTT.

This sequence joins TRBV5-1 and TRBJ2-5, with D perhaps being TRBD1 or TRBD2 (5 bases each). Germline CDR1 reads SGHRS; CDR2 reads YFSETQ. Trimming took 4 bases from V and 0 from J, leaving 10 bases between them. This CDR3 region has 14 residues. CDR3 nucleotides: TGCGCCAGCAGCCCCGGGGACCACCAAGAGACCCAGTACTTC. This codes for CASSPGDHQETQYF. Full variable domain (missing parts from reference TRBV5-1 and TRBJ2-5): KAGVTQTPRYLIKTRGQQVTLSCSPISGHRSVSWYQQTPGQGLQFLFEYFSETQRNKGNFPGRFSGRQFSNSRSEMNVSTLELGDSALYLCASSPGDHQETQYFGPGTRLLVL.

This clonotype was seen a few times. This CDR3 reads CSASASGRAYEQYF. In nucleotides, the CDR3 is TGCAGTGCTAGCGCTAGCGGGAGGGCCTACGAGCAGTACTTC. The chain has TRBV20-1 and TRBJ2-5; 12 nucleotides agree with TRBD2. The DNA matches TRBJ2-7 better at its end, which makes the J call doubtful. CDR1 and CDR2 from the germline V gene are DFQATT and SNEGSKA (reference sequence). CDR3 length: 14 amino acids.

This clonotype was counted a few times. The V call is TRBV12-3 or TRBV12-4, the J call TRBJ1-1; D might be TRBD1 (5 bases). The length of the CDR3 is 18 residues. Trimming stripped 3 bases from V and 3 bases from J, with 23 bases between. Here the CDR3 reads CASSLGLSGGRMDTEAFF. The CDR3 DNA is TGTGCCAGCAGTTTGGGTCTGTCCGGGGGGAGGATGGACACTGAAGCTTTCTTT.

The chain recombines TRBV11-2 with TRBJ2-6, with D tentatively TRBD1 (5 bases). The V gene's germline CDR1 is SGHAT and CDR2 FQNNGV. The CDR3 is 17 amino acids. The V end was cut by 0 bases, the J end by 1 base, with 10 bases between. CDR3 in DNA: TGTGCCAGCAGCTTAGACAGGGTTTTTTCTGGGGCCAACGTCCTGACTTTC. This encodes CASSLDRVFSGANVLTF.

The chain carries TRBV29-1 and TRBJ2-4, with D perhaps assigned TRBD1 or TRBD2 (5 bases each). The V gene's germline CDR1 is SQVTM and CDR2 ANQGSEA. Trimming took off 7 bases at V and 11 bases at J, with 21 bases between the two ends. This CDR3 comprises 13 residues. CDR3 protein: CSAVFGTVGFQYF. Written as DNA, the CDR3 is TGCAGCGCTGTATTCGGGACCGTCGGTTTTCAGTACTTC.

This clonotype was counted many times. The chain carries TRBV29-1 and TRBJ2-7, with a weak D call TRBD1 (5 bases). Trimming took off 5 bases at V and 5 bases at J, with 10 bases between the two ends. Germline CDR1 SQVTM, CDR2 ANQGSEA. This CDR3 is 11 amino acids long. In nucleotides, the CDR3 is TGCAGCGTTTCAGGACACCACGAGCAGTACTTC. Encoded protein: CSVSGHHEQYF.